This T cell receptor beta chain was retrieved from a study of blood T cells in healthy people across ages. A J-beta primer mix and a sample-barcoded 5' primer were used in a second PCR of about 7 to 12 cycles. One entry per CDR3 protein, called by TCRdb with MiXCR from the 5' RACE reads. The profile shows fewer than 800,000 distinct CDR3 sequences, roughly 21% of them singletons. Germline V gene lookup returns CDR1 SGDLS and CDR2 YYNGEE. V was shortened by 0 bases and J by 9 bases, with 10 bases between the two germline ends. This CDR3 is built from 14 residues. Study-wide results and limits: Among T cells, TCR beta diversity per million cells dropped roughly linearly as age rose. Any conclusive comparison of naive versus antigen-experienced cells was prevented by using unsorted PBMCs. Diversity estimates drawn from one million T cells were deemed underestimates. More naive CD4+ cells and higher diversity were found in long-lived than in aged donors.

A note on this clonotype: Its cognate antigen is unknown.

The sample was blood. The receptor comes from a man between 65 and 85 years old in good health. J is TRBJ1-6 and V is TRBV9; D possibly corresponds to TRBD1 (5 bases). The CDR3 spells CASSVVPGGSPLHF. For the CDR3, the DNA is TGTGCCAGCAGCGTAGTCCCTGGGGGTTCACCCCTCCACTTT.